The present T cell receptor beta chain was sequenced within a study of radiotherapy plus CTLA-4 blockade in lung cancer. V lost 2 bases to trimming and J lost 6 bases; unmatched junction nucleotides: 8. The length of the CDR3 is 16 residues. Per the germline V gene, CDR1 is LNHNV and CDR2 is YYDKDF (reference sequence). Profiled with immunoSEQ multiplex PCR; TCRdb holds only in-frame clones, not every one. The table includes more than 95,000 clones, 60% to 75% detected once. Sequenced here: peripheral blood, sampled from a patient treated with radiotherapy plus ipilimumab. This clonotype was sampled from a human donor with non-small cell lung cancer who had a partial response to radiotherapy plus ipilimumab. Some clones in this sample may be carry-over from other donors' samples. The genes are TRBV15 and TRBJ1-4; 8 nucleotides match TRBD1. This CDR3 reads CATSRSTGTGDEKLFF. The CDR3 coding sequence is TGTGCCACCAGCAGATCAACCGGGACAGGCGATGAAAAACTGTTTTTT.